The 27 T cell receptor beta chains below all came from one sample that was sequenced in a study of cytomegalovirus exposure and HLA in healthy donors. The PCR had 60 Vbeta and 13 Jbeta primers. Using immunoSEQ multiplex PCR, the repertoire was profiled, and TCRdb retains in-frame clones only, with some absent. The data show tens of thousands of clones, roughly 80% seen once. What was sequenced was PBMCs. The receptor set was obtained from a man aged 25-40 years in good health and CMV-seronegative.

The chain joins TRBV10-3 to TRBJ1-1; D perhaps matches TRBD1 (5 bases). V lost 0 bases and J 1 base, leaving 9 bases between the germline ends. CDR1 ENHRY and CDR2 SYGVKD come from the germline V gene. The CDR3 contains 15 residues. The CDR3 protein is CAISESMGGNTEAFF. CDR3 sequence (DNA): TGTGCCATCAGTGAGTCAATGGGGGGGAACACTGAAGCTTTCTTT.

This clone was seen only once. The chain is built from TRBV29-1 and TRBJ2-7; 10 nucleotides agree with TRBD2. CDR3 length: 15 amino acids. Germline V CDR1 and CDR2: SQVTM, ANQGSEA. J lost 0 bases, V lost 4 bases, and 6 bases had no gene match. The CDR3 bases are TGCAGCGTTGTTGAGGCTAGCGGGAGCTCCTACGAGCAGTACTTC. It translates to CSVVEASGSSYEQYF.

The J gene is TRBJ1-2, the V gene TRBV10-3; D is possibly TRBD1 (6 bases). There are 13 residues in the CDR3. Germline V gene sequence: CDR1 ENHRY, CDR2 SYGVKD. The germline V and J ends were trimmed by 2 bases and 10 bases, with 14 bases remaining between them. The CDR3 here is CAISEPTGMDYTF. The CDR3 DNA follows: TGTGCCATCAGTGAGCCAACAGGGATGGACTACACCTTC.

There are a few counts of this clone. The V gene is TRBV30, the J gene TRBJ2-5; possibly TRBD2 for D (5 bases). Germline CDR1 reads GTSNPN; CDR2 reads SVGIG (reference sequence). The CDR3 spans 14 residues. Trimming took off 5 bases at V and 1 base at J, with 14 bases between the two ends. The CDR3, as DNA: TGTGCCTGGTGTCGGGATGGCGGCCAAGAGACCCAGTACTTC. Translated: CAWCRDGGQETQYF.

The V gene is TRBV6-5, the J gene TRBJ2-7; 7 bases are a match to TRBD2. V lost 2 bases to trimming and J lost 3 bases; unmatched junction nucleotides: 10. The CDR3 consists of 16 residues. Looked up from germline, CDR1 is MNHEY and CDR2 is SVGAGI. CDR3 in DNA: TGTGCCAGCAGTTACACCTCCCCGGCTAGCGGCTACGAGCAGTACTTC. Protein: CASSYTSPASGYEQYF.

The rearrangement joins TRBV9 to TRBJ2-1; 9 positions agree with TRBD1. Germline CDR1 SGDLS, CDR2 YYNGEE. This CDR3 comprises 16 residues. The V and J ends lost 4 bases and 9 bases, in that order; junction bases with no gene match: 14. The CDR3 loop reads CASSPRTGVKLREQFF. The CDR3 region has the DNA TGTGCCAGCAGCCCTAGGACAGGGGTGAAATTACGTGAGCAGTTCTTC.

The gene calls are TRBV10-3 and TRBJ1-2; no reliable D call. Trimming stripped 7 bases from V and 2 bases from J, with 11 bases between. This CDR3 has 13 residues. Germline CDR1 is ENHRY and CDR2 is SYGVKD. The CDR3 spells CAITKTRNYGYTF. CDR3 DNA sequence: TGTGCCATCACCAAGACAAGGAACTATGGCTACACCTTC.

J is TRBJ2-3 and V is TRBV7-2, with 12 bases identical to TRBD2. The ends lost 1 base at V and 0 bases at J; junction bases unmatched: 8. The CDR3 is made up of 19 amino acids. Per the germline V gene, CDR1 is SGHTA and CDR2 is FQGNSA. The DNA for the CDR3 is TGTGCCAGCAGCTTAGTTTGGTCTAGCGGGGGGGGTAGCACAGATACGCAGTATTTT. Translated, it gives CASSLVWSSGGGSTDTQYF.

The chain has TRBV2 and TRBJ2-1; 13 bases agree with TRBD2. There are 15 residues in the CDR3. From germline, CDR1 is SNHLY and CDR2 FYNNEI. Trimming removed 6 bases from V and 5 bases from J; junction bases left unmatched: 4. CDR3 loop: CASRLGTSGNNEQFF. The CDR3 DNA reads TGTGCCAGCAGGCTCGGGACTAGCGGGAACAATGAGCAGTTCTTC.

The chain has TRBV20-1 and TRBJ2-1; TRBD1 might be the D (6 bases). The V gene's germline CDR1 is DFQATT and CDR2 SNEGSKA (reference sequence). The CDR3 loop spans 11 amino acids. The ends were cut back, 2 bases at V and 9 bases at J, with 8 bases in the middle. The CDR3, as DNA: TGCAGTGCTAGAACAGGGTTTGAGCAGTTCTTC. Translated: CSARTGFEQFF.

DNA of the CDR3: TGTGCCAGCAGCCCGGCGACAGGGCGCACCGGGGAGCTGTTTTTT. Its translation: CASSPATGRTGELFF. V and J are TRBV5-4 and TRBJ2-2, with TRBD1 identical over 7 bases. The CDR3 is 15 residues long. Germline CDR1 SGHNT, CDR2 YYREEE (reference sequence). With V trimmed by 4 bases and J by 4 bases, 7 bases remained unmatched.

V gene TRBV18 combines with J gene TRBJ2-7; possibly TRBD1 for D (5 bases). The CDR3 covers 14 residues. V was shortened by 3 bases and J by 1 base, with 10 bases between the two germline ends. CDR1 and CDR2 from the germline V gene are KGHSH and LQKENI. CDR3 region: CASSPRQGSYEQYF. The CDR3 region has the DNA TGTGCCAGCTCACCTCGTCAGGGTTCCTACGAGCAGTACTTC.

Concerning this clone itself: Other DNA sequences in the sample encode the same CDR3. The CDR3 spells CASSTYNQPQHF. The CDR3 DNA reads TGTGCCAGTAGTACCTACAATCAGCCCCAGCATTTT. The genes are TRBV19 and TRBJ1-5; D unclear. Deletions cut 4 bases from V and 3 bases from J, with 4 bases between. The CDR3 is made up of 12 amino acids. Germline V gene data show CDR1 as LNHDA and CDR2 as SQIVND (reference sequence). The full variable domain, with the rest looked up from reference TRBV19 and TRBJ1-5, is DGGITQSPKYLFRKEGQNVTLSCEQNLNHDAMYWYRQDPGQGLRLIYYSQIVNDFQKGDIAEGYSVSREKKESFPLTVTSAQKNPTAFYLCASSTYNQPQHFGDGTRLSIL.

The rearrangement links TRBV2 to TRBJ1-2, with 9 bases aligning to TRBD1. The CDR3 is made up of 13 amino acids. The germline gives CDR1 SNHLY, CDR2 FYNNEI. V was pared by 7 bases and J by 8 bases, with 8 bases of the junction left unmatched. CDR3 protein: CASKDRGLIGYTF. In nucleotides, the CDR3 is TGTGCCAGCAAGGACAGGGGCTTGATAGGCTACACCTTC.

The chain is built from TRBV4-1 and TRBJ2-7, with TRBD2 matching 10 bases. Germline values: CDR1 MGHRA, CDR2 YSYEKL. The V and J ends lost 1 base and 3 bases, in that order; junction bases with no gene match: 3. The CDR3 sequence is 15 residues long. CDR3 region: CASSQVLAGDYEQYF. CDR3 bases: TGCGCCAGCAGCCAAGTGCTAGCGGGAGACTACGAGCAGTACTTC.

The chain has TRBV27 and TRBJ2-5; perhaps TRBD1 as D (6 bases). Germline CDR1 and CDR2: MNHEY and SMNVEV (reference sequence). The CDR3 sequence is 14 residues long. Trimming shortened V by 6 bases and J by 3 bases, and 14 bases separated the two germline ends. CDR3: CASRPDGQKETQYF. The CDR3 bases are TGTGCCAGCAGGCCAGACGGACAGAAAGAGACCCAGTACTTC.

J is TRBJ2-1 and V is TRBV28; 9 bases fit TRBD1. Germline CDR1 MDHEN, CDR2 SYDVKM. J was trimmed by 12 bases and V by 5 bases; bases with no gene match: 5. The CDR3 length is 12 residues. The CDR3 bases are TGTGCCAGCAGTCGCGGACAGGGGCGGCAGTTCTTC. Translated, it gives CASSRGQGRQFF.

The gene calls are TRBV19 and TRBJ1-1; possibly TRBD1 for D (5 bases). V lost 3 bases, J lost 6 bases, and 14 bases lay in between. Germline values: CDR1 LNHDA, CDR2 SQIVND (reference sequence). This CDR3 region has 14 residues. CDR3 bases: TGTGCCAGTAGTATCGAGGGGCCTAGCGCTGAAGCTTTCTTT. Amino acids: CASSIEGPSAEAFF. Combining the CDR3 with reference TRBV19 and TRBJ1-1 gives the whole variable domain DGGITQSPKYLFRKEGQNVTLSCEQNLNHDAMYWYRQDPGQGLRLIYYSQIVNDFQKGDIAEGYSVSREKKESFPLTVTSAQKNPTAFYLCASSIEGPSAEAFFGQGTRLTVV.

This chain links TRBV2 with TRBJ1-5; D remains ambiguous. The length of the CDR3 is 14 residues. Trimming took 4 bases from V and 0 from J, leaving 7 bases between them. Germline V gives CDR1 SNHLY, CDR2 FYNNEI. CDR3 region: CASSGSISNQPQHF. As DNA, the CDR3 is TGTGCCAGCAGTGGGAGTATTAGCAATCAGCCCCAGCATTTT. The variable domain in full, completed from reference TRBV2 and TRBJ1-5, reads EPEVTQTPSHQVTQMGQEVILRCVPISNHLYFYWYRQILGQKVEFLVSFYNNEISEKSEIFDDQFSVERPDGSNFTLKIRSTKLEDSAMYFCASSGSISNQPQHFGDGTRLSIL.

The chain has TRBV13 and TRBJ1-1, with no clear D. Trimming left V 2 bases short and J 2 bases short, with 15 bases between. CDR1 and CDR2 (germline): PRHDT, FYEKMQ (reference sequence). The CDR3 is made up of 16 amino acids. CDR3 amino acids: CASSLSTALTNTEAFF. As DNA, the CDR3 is TGTGCCAGCAGCTTATCCACAGCCCTAACAAACACTGAAGCTTTCTTT.

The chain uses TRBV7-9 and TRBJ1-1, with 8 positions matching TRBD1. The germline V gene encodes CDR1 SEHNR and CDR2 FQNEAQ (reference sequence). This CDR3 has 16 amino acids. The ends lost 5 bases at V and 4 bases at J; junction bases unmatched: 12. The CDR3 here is CASSPSRGQGGTEAFF. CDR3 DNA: TGTGCCAGCAGCCCAAGTCGCGGACAGGGAGGCACTGAAGCTTTCTTT.

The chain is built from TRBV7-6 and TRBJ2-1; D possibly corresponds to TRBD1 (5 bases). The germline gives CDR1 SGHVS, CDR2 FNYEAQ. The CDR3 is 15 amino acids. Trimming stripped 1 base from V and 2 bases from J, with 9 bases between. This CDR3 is CASSLDQGTYNEQFF. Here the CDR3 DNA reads TGTGCCAGCAGCTTAGACCAGGGCACCTACAATGAGCAGTTCTTC.

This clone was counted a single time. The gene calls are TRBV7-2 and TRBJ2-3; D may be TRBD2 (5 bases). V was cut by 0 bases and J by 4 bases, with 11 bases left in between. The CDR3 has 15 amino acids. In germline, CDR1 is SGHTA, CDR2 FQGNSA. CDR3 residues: CASSLAGARSDTQYF. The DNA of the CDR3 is TGTGCCAGCAGCTTAGCGGGAGCAAGGTCAGATACGCAGTATTTT.

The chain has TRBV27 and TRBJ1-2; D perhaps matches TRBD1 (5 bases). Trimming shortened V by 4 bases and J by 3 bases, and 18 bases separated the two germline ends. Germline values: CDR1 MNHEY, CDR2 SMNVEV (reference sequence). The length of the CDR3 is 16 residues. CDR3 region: CASSSNGAWGHYGYTF. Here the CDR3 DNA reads TGTGCCAGCAGTTCAAATGGGGCGTGGGGCCACTATGGCTACACCTTC.

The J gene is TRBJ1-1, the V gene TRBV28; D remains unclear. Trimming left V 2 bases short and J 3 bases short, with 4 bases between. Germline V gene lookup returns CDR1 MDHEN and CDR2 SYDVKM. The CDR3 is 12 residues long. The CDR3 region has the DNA TGTGCCAGCAGTTTACGTCACACTGAAGCTTTCTTT. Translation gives CASSLRHTEAFF.

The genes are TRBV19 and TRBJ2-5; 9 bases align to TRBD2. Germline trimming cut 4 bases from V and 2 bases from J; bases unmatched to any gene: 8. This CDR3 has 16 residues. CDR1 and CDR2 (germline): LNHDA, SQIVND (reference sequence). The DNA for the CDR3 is TGTGCCAGTAGTAACGCCACTAGCGGGCAACAAGAGACCCAGTACTTC. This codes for CASSNATSGQQETQYF.

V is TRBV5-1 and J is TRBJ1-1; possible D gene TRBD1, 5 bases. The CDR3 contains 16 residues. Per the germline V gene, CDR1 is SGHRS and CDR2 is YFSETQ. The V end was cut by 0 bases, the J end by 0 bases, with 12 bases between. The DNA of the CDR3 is TGCGCCAGCAGCTTGGTGGCAGGGTCTATGAACACTGAAGCTTTCTTT. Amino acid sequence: CASSLVAGSMNTEAFF.